Each of the 32 T cell receptor beta chains below was sequenced from the same sample in a study of T cell changes during pregnancy in multiple sclerosis. TCRdb's table, derived via immunoSEQ multiplex PCR, lists solely in-frame clones and lacks some. The sample shows 40,000 to 45,000 clones, 75% to 95% of them seen only once. The source was CD4+ T cells from peripheral blood mononuclear cells, collected before pregnancy. Receptors were obtained from a female donor with multiple sclerosis, enrolled in a pregnancy study.

J is TRBJ2-3 and V is TRBV7-6; 8 bases line up with TRBD2. Germline-derived CDR1 and CDR2 are SGHVS and FNYEAQ. The CDR3 sequence is 16 residues long. Germline trimming cut 1 base from V and 1 base from J; bases unmatched to any gene: 4. This CDR3 reads CASSLGSGGGTDTQYF. For the CDR3, the DNA is TGTGCCAGCAGCTTAGGGAGCGGGGGAGGCACAGATACGCAGTATTTT.

The chain carries TRBV19 and TRBJ1-2; no reliable D call. Trimming stripped 5 bases from V and 4 bases from J, with 14 bases between. The CDR3 has 14 amino acids. Germline V gene lookup returns CDR1 LNHDA and CDR2 SQIVND (reference sequence). The CDR3 nucleotides read TGTGCCAGTAGTCCACGGGGTATTAGCTATGGCTACACCTTC. Translating it yields CASSPRGISYGYTF.

CDR3 DNA sequence: TGTGCCAGCAGCGGAAGACAGGGGGCGAACACTGAAGCTTTCTTT. Translating gives CASSGRQGANTEAFF. The V and J genes are TRBV7-2 and TRBJ1-1; TRBD1 agrees at 10 bases. CDR1 and CDR2 (germline): SGHTA, FQGNSA. Trimming cost V 5 bases and J 1 base; bases outside gene matches: 4. The length of the CDR3 is 15 residues.

The rearrangement links TRBV7-2 to TRBJ1-2, with 9 bases that match TRBD1. Unmatched junction bases numbered 3, after V lost 4 bases and J lost 3 bases. Germline V gene data show CDR1 as SGHTA and CDR2 as FQGNSA. CDR3 size: 14 residues. CDR3 coding DNA: TGTGCCAGCAGCTCCCGGACAGGGGACTATGGCTACACCTTC. Amino acids: CASSSRTGDYGYTF.

In its sample, this clone was seen once. The chain links TRBV18 to TRBJ1-2, with D tentatively TRBD1 (5 bases). Trimming stripped 4 bases from V and 8 bases from J, with 17 bases between. Looked up from germline, CDR1 is KGHSH and CDR2 is LQKENI. The CDR3 is made up of 14 amino acids. This chain's CDR3 is CASSHPGQLRGYTF. The CDR3 nucleotides read TGTGCCAGCTCACACCCAGGGCAGTTAAGAGGCTACACCTTC.

The chain recombines TRBV4-2 with TRBJ1-1; D gene unclear. This CDR3 comprises 15 residues. The V gene lost 0 bases and the J gene lost 0 bases, with 8 bases spanning the gap. The V gene's germline CDR1 is LGHNA and CDR2 YNFKEQ. The CDR3 DNA follows: TGTGCCAGCAGCCAAGAGACCGGGTTGAACACTGAAGCTTTCTTT. This encodes CASSQETGLNTEAFF.

V and J are TRBV5-1 and TRBJ2-1; 12 nucleotides match TRBD2. Germline V gene lookup returns CDR1 SGHRS and CDR2 YFSETQ. CDR3 length: 16 residues. After removal of 0 bases from V and 8 bases from J, the junction contained 6 bases not matched to a gene. The CDR3 sequence: CASSLAPSGGAHEQFF. The CDR3 DNA follows: TGCGCCAGCAGCTTGGCCCCTAGCGGGGGGGCCCATGAGCAGTTCTTC.

The CDR3 DNA is TGTGCCAGCAGCCAAGTGGTAGCGGGTGTTTACAATGAGCAGTTCTTC. Translating gives CASSQVVAGVYNEQFF. The rearrangement joins TRBV4-2 to TRBJ2-1, with TRBD2 matching 7 bases. With V trimmed by 1 base and J by 4 bases, 7 bases remained unmatched. The CDR3 covers 16 residues. Germline CDR1 and CDR2: LGHNA and YNFKEQ.

The J gene is TRBJ1-3, the V gene TRBV19; D gene uncertain. Germline-derived CDR1 and CDR2 are LNHDA and SQIVND (reference sequence). The CDR3 spans 16 residues. V was pared by 5 bases and J by 4 bases, with 18 bases between. CDR3 in amino acids: CASSPGVPAKGNTIYF. CDR3 sequence (DNA): TGTGCCAGTAGTCCCGGAGTTCCGGCGAAAGGAAACACCATATATTTT.

The gene calls are TRBV6-5 and TRBJ2-7; 11 bases align to TRBD1. The CDR3 has 14 amino acids. Germline V gives CDR1 MNHEY, CDR2 SVGAGI. Germline trimming cut 6 bases from V and 3 bases from J; bases unmatched to any gene: 4. CDR3 protein: CASSGTGGFYEQYF. CDR3 nucleotides: TGTGCCAGCAGCGGGACAGGGGGGTTCTACGAGCAGTACTTC.

The genes are TRBV5-1 and TRBJ2-7, with TRBD2 as a possible D gene (6 bases). The V gene's germline CDR1 is SGHRS and CDR2 YFSETQ. This CDR3 region has 13 residues. Trimming cost V 4 bases and J 3 bases, with 11 bases left between them. The CDR3: CASSRGTGYEQYF. The CDR3 DNA is TGCGCCAGCAGCCGCGGGACTGGCTACGAGCAGTACTTC.

The chain is built from TRBV4-1 and TRBJ1-2, with D unresolved. V gave up 0 bases and J gave up 5 bases, with 7 bases separating them. Looked up from germline, CDR1 is MGHRA and CDR2 is YSYEKL. This CDR3 is 13 amino acids long. The CDR3 region is CASSQDPGYGYTF. The CDR3 DNA follows: TGCGCCAGCAGCCAAGATCCGGGGTATGGCTACACCTTC.

J is TRBJ2-2 and V is TRBV6-5; D possibly corresponds to TRBD1 (6 bases). Germline CDR1 is MNHEY and CDR2 is SVGAGI. The CDR3 covers 14 residues. Trimming removed 7 bases from V and 2 bases from J, with 11 bases in between. The CDR3 is CASMRGTNTGELFF. The DNA of the CDR3 is TGTGCCAGCATGAGGGGGACAAACACCGGGGAGCTGTTTTTT.

This clone was recorded once. The rearrangement joins TRBV18 to TRBJ1-1, with 9 bases fitting TRBD1. Germline V CDR1 and CDR2: KGHSH, LQKENI. V trimming: 4 bases; J trimming: 1 base; junction bases outside the gene matches: 4. The CDR3 is made up of 15 amino acids. DNA for the CDR3: TGTGCCAGCTCACGGGACAGGGTGGCGAACACTGAAGCTTTCTTT. Protein sequence: CASSRDRVANTEAFF.

The chain has TRBV28 and TRBJ2-7; D is perhaps TRBD1 (6 bases). This CDR3 contains 14 residues. V was clipped by 6 bases and J by 0 bases, with 12 bases between them. The germline V gene has CDR1 MDHEN and CDR2 SYDVKM. The CDR3 region is CASRQQGSSYEQYF. CDR3 nucleotides: TGTGCCAGCAGACAACAGGGAAGCTCCTACGAGCAGTACTTC.

The V and J genes are TRBV7-3 and TRBJ2-1, with TRBD2 matching over 7 bases. This CDR3 comprises 15 residues. Trimming cost V 0 bases and J 11 bases; bases outside gene matches: 10. The V gene's germline CDR1 is SGHTA and CDR2 FQGTGA. The CDR3 DNA sequence: TGTGCCAGCAGCTTAACGCGGGAGCAGAGCGATAAGCAGTTCTTC. Its protein is CASSLTREQSDKQFF. Based on the CDR3 plus reference TRBV7-3 and TRBJ2-1, the full variable domain is GAGVSQTPSNKVTEKGKYVELRCDPISGHTALYWYRQSLGQGPEFLIYFQGTGAADDSGLPNDRFFAVRPEGSVSTLKIQRTERGDSAVYLCASSLTREQSDKQFFGPGTRLTVL.

The V gene is TRBV7-3, the J gene TRBJ2-2; D remains ambiguous. Germline V CDR1 and CDR2: SGHTA, FQGTGA. This CDR3 is built from 14 residues. Trimming shortened V by 1 base and J by 8 bases, and 11 bases separated the two germline ends. The DNA of the CDR3 is TGTGCCAGCAGCTTAAGTCCCTCAGCGGGGGAGCTGTTTTTT. Protein sequence: CASSLSPSAGELFF.

The V gene is TRBV7-9, the J gene TRBJ2-5, with D possibly matching TRBD2 (5 bases). Germline V lookup: CDR1 SEHNR, CDR2 FQNEAQ (reference sequence). Trimming shortened V by 3 bases and J by 1 base, and 9 bases separated the two germline ends. The CDR3 is made up of 14 amino acids. The CDR3, as DNA: TGTGCCAGCAGCTTTAGGACTGCCCAAGAGACCCAGTACTTC. This translates into CASSFRTAQETQYF.

CDR3 residues: CASSEATGYQYEQYF. The CDR3, as DNA: TGTGCCAGCAGCGAGGCGACAGGCTACCAGTACGAGCAGTACTTC. V usage is TRBV7-2 and J usage is TRBJ2-7, with D maybe TRBD1 (6 bases). Germline-derived CDR1 and CDR2 are SGHTA and FQGNSA. V was clipped by 5 bases and J by 4 bases, with 18 bases between them. This CDR3 comprises 15 residues. Filled out from reference TRBV7-2 and TRBJ2-7, the complete variable domain reads GAGVSQSPSNKVTEKGKDVELRCDPISGHTALYWYRQSLGQGLEFLIYFQGNSAPDKSGLPSDRFSAERTGGSVSTLTIQRTQQEDSAVYLCASSEATGYQYEQYFGPGTRLTVT.

This clone is labeled as medium-sized. The chain recombines TRBV28 with TRBJ1-2; 9 positions match TRBD1. With 6 bases clipped from V and 5 bases from J, the junction kept 13 bases outside the gene matches. The CDR3 length is 16 residues. Germline lookup yields CDR1 MDHEN and CDR2 SYDVKM. DNA of the CDR3: TGTGCCAGCAGCTCTAAAAACTCGGGACAGGGATATGGCTACACCTTC. This translates into CASSSKNSGQGYGYTF.

This clone was seen a single time. The gene calls are TRBV6-1 and TRBJ2-7; possible D gene TRBD2, 5 bases. CDR3 length: 13 residues. The germline CDR1 and CDR2 sequences are MNHNS and SASEGT. The V and J ends lost 6 bases and 1 base respectively, with 10 bases between them. The DNA for the CDR3 is TGTGCCAGCAGACCAGGAGGTTCCTACGAGCAGTACTTC. This sequence encodes CASRPGGSYEQYF.

V gene TRBV2 combines with J gene TRBJ1-4; D possibly corresponds to TRBD1 (5 bases). In germline, CDR1 is SNHLY, CDR2 FYNNEI. Trimming left V 5 bases short and J 8 bases short, with 12 bases between. This CDR3 region has 13 residues. The CDR3 sequence: CASSNRGREKLFF. For the CDR3, the DNA is TGTGCCAGCAGTAATAGGGGTAGGGAAAAACTGTTTTTT. Together with reference TRBV2 and TRBJ1-4, the CDR3 gives the full variable domain: EPEVTQTPSHQVTQMGQEVILRCVPISNHLYFYWYRQILGQKVEFLVSFYNNEISEKSEIFDDQFSVERPDGSNFTLKIRSTKLEDSAMYFCASSNRGREKLFFGSGTQLSVL.

The rearrangement uses TRBV19 and TRBJ2-5; TRBD2 is a possible D gene (7 bases). V gave up 6 bases and J gave up 8 bases, with 22 bases separating them. Germline assignment: CDR1 LNHDA and CDR2 SQIVND (reference sequence). The CDR3 length is 15 residues. The CDR3 spells CASRPGGGLSETQYF. CDR3 DNA: TGTGCCAGTAGACCTGGGGGGGGGCTATCCGAAACCCAGTACTTC.

In its sample, this clone was seen once. The chain uses TRBV28 and TRBJ2-7; 7 positions match TRBD2. The germline gives CDR1 MDHEN, CDR2 SYDVKM. The CDR3 runs 15 residues. J was trimmed by 1 base and V by 3 bases; bases with no gene match: 6. The CDR3, as DNA: TGTGCCAGCAGTTTGCCTGGACTAGGGTCCTACGAGCAGTACTTC. Protein sequence: CASSLPGLGSYEQYF.

This clone has only a few counts. CDR3 bases: TGTGCCAGCAGTTCTTACCCCACAGGTGCCAAAAACATTCAGTACTTC. It translates to CASSSYPTGAKNIQYF. This chain links TRBV2 with TRBJ2-4, with D possibly matching TRBD1 (5 bases). Trimming pared 5 bases from V and 1 base from J, leaving 15 bases between. Germline V gene lookup returns CDR1 SNHLY and CDR2 FYNNEI. CDR3 length equals 16 residues.

The genes are TRBV5-1 and TRBJ2-3, with D tentatively TRBD2 (6 bases). The CDR3 has 18 amino acids. V was shortened by 4 bases and J by 1 base, with 22 bases between the two germline ends. Germline lookup yields CDR1 SGHRS and CDR2 YFSETQ. In nucleotides, the CDR3 is TGCGCCAGCAGCAGGACACCTCGGGTGGGGGGAGGCACAGATACGCAGTATTTT. This codes for CASSRTPRVGGGTDTQYF.

V and J are TRBV6-5 and TRBJ2-7; 11 bases align to TRBD1. Germline V gene lookup returns CDR1 MNHEY and CDR2 SVGAGI. This CDR3 spans 15 amino acids. The junction had 6 bases not matched to a gene; V was cut back by 5 bases and J by 3 bases. CDR3 DNA: TGTGCCAGCAGTCCGGGACAGGGGGGAGGCTACGAGCAGTACTTC. This encodes CASSPGQGGGYEQYF.

The rearrangement joins TRBV6-5 to TRBJ1-2; 9 bases agree with TRBD1. The germline CDR1 and CDR2 sequences are MNHEY and SVGAGI. The ends lost 5 bases at V and 10 bases at J; junction bases unmatched: 5. The CDR3 contains 12 residues. The CDR3 region is CASSTGGADYTF. CDR3 in DNA: TGTGCCAGCAGTACAGGGGGCGCAGACTACACCTTC.

The chain combines TRBV11-3 with TRBJ1-6; the D is unclear. CDR1 and CDR2 (germline): SGHNT, YENEEA. The CDR3 has 13 residues. The V end lost 0 bases, the J end lost 10 bases, and 7 bases lay between the germline ends. CDR3 loop: CASSLEPGSPLHF. CDR3 sequence (DNA): TGTGCCAGCAGCTTAGAACCAGGCTCACCCCTCCACTTT.

This rearrangement joins TRBV2 to TRBJ2-3; 12 positions agree with TRBD2. CDR3 size: 19 residues. Germline CDR1 SNHLY, CDR2 FYNNEI. With 9 bases clipped from V and 1 base from J, the junction kept 17 bases outside the gene matches. CDR3 amino acids: CARSTGLAGGILGTDTQYF. Written as DNA, the CDR3 is TGTGCCAGATCCACGGGACTAGCGGGCGGGATCCTCGGCACAGATACGCAGTATTTT.

As for this clone: One end of the junction is discordant with germline, which a read error may explain. The chain carries TRBV7-2 and TRBJ1-2, with a tentative D call TRBD1 (6 bases). CDR1 is SGHTA and CDR2 is FQGNSA in the germline V gene. The CDR3 length is 14 residues. CDR3: CASSPGGQPFLSHF. As DNA, the CDR3 is TGTGCCAGCAGCCCAGGTGGACAGCCCTTTTTATCACATTTC.

This rearrangement joins TRBV9 to TRBJ2-5; TRBD1 might be the D (5 bases). Germline lookup yields CDR1 SGDLS and CDR2 YYNGEE. Between the trimmed V and J ends, which lost 0 bases and 5 bases, there was a span of 14 bases. The CDR3 is 15 residues long. The CDR3 region is CASSVGARGGETQYF. CDR3 nucleotide sequence: TGTGCCAGCAGCGTAGGGGCTAGGGGTGGGGAGACCCAGTACTTC.